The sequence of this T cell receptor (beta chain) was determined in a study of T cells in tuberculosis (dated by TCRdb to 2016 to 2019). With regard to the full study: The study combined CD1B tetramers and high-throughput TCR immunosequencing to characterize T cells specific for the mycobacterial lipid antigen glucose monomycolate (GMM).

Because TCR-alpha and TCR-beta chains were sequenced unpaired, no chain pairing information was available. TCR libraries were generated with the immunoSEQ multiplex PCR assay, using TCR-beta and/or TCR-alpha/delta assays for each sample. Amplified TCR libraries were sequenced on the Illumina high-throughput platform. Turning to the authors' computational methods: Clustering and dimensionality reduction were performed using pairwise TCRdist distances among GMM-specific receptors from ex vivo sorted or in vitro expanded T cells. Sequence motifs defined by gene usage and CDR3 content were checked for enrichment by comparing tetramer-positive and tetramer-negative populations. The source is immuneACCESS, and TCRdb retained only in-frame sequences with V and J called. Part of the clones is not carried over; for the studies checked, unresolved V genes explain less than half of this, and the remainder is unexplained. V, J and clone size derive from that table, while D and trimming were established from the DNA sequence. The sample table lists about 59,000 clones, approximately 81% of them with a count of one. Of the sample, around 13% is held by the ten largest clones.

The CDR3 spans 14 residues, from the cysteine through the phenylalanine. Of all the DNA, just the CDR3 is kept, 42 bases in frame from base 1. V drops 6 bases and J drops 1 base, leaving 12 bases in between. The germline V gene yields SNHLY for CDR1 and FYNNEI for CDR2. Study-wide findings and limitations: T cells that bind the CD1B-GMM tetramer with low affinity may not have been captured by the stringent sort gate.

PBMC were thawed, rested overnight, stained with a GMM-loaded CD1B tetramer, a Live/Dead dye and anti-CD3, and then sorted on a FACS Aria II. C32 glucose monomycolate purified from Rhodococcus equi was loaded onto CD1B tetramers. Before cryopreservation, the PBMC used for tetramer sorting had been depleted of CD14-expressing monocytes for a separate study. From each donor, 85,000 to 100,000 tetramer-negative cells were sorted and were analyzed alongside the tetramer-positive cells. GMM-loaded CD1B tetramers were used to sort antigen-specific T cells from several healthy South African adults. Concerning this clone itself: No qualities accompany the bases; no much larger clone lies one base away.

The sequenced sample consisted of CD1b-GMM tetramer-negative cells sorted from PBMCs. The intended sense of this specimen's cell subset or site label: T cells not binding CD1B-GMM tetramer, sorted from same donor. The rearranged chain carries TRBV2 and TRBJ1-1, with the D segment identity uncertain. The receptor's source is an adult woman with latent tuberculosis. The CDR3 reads CASRREQGNTEAFF. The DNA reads TGTGCCAGCAGGAGGGAACAAGGGAACACTGAAGCTTTCTTT.